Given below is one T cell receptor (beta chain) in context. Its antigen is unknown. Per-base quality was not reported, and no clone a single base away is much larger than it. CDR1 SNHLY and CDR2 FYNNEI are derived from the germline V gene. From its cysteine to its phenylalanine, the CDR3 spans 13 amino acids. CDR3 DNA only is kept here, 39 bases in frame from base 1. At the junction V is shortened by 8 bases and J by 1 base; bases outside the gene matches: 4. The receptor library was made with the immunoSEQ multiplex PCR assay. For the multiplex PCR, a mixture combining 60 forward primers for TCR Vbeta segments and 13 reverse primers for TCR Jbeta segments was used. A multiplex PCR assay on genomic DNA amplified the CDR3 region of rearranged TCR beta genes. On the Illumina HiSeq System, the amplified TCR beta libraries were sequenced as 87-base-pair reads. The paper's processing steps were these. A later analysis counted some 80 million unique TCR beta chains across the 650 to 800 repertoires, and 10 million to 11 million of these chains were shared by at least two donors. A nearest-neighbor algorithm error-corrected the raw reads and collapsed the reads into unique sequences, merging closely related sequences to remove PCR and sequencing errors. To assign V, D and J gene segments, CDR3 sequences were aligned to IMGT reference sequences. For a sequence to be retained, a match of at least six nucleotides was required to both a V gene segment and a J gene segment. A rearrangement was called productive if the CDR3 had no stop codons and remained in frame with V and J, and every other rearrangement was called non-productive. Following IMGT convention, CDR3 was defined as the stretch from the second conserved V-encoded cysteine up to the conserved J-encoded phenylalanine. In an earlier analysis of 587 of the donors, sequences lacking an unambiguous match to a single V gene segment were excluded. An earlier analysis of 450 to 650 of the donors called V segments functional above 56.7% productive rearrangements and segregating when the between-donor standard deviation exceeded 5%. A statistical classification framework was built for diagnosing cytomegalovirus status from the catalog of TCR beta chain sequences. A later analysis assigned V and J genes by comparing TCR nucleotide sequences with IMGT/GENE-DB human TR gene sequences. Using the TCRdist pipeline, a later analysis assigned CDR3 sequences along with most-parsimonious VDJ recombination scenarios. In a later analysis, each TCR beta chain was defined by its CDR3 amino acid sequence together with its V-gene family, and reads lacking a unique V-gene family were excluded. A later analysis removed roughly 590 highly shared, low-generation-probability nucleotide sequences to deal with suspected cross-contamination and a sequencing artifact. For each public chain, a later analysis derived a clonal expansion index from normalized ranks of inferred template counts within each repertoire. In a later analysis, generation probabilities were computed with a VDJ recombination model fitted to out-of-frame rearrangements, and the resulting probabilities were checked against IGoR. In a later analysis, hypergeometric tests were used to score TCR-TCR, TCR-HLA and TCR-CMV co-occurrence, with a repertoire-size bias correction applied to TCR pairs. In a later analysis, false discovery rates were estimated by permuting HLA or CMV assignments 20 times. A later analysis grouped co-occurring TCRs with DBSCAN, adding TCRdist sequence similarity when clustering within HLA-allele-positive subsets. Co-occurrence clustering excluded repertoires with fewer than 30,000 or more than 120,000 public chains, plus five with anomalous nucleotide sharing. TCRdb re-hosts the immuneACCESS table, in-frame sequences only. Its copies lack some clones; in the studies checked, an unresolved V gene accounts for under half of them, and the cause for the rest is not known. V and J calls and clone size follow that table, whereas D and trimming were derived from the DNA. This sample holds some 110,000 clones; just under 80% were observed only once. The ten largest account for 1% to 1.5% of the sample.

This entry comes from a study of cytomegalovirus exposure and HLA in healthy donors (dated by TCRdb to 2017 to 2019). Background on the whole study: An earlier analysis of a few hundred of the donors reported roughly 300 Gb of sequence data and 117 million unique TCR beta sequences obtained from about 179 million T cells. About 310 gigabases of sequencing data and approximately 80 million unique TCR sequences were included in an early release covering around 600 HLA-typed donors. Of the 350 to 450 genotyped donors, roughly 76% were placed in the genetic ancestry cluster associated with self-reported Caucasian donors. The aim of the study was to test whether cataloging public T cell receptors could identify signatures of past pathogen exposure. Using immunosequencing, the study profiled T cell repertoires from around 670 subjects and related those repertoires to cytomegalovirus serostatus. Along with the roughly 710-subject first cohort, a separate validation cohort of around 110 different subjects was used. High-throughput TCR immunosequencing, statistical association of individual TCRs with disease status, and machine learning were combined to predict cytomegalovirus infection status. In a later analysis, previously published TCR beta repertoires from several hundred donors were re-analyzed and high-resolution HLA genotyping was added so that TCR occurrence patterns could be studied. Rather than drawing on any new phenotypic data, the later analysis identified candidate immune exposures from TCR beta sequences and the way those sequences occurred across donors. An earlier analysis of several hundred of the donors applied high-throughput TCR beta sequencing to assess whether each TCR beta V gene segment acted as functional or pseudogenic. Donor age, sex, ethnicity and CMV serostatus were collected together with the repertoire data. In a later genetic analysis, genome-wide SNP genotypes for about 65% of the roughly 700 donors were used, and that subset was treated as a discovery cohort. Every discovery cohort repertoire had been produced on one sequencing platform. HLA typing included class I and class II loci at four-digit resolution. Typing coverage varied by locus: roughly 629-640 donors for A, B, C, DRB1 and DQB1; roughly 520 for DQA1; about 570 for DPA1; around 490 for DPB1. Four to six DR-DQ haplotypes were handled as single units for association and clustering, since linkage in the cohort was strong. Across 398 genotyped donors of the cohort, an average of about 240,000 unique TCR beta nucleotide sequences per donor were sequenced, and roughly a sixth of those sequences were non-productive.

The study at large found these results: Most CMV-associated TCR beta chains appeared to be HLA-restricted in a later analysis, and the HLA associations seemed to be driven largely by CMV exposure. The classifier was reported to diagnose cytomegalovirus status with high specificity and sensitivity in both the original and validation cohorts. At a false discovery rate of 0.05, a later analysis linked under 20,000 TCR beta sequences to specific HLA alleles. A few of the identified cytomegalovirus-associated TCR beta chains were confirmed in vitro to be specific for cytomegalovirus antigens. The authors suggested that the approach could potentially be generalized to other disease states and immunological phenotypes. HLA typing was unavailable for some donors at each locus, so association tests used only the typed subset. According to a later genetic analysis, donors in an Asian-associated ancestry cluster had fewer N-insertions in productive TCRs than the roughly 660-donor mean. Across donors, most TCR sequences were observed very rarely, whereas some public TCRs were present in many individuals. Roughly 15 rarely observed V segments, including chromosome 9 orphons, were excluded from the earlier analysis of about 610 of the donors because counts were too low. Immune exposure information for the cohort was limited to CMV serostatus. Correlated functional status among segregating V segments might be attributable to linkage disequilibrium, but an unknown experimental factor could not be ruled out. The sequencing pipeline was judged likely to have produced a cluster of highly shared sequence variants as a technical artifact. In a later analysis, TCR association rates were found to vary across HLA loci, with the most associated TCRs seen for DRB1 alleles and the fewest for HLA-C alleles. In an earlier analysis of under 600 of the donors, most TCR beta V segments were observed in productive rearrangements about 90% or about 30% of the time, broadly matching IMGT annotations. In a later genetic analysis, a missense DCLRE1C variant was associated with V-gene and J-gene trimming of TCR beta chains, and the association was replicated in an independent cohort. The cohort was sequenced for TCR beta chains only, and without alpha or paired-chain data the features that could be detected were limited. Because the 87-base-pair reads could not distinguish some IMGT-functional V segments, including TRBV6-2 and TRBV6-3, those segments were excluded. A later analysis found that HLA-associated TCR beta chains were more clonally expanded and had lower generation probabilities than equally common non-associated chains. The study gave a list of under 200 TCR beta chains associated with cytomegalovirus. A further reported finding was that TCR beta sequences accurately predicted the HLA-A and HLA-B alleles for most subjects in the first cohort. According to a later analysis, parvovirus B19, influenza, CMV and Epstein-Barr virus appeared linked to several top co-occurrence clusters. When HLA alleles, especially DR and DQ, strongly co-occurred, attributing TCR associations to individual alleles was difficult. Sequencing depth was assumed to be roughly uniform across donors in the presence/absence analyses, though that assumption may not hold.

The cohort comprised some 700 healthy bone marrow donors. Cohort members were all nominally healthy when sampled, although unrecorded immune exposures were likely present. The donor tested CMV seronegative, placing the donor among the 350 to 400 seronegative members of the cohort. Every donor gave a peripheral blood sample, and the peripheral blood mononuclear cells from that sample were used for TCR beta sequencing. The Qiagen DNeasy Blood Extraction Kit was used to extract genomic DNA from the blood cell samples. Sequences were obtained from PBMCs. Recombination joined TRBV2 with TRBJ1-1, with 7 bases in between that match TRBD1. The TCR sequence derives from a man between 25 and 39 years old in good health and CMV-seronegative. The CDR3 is CASVGQQNTEAFF. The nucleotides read TGTGCCAGCGTGGGACAGCAGAACACTGAAGCTTTCTTT.